The clone carrying this TCR beta chain was seen a few times. Its antigen is undetermined. They isolated at least 6 million PBMCs from each sample. V lost 0 bases, J lost 3 bases, and 5 bases stayed unmatched. This CDR3 has 15 residues. Germline CDR1 is SGHRS and CDR2 is YFSETQ. The sample originates from a study of blood T cells in healthy people across ages. Study-wide points: Naive T cell percentage by flow cytometry tracked strongly with beta diversity.

PCR was performed a second time for about 6 to 12 cycles using a sample-barcoded 5' primer and a J-beta primer mix. MiXCR, applied by TCRdb to the 5' RACE reads, yields one record per CDR3 protein. The sample lists more than 700,000 distinct CDR3 sequences, less than 60% occurring once. The chain employs TRBV5-1 and TRBJ2-7, with 8 bases that match TRBD2. The sample comprised blood. This TCR was recovered from a man at least 80 years old in good health. CDR3 bases: TGCGCCAGCAGCTTGGGACTAGCGAAAGGCTACGAGCAGTACTTC. Translation gives CASSLGLAKGYEQYF.